This TCR beta chain is from a study of blood T cells in healthy people across ages. Study-wide results and caveats: TCR beta diversity, measured per million T cells, fell in a roughly linear way with age.

The CDR3 extends over 17 amino acids. Germline V gene sequence: CDR1 SGHTA, CDR2 FQGTGA. With V trimmed by 0 bases and J by 4 bases, 6 bases remained unmatched. Each of the donors had approximately 10 milliliters of peripheral blood drawn into EDTA-treated Vacutainer tubes. Isolation yielded PBMCs, at least 6.5 million per sample, in every case. A second PCR of 7 to 11 cycles used a sample-barcoded 5' primer and a J-beta primer mix. Using its own MiXCR run on the 5' RACE reads, TCRdb lists one record per CDR3 protein. Of hundreds of thousands of distinct CDR3 sequences listed, about a third are singletons. This clonotype was recorded many times. The antigen is undetermined.

The specimen sequenced was blood. The origin of this receptor is a woman aged 80 or over in good health. The rearrangement joins TRBV7-3 to TRBJ2-1; 10 positions agree with TRBD1. CDR3 loop: CASSLTVDRGWYNEQFF. The CDR3 region has the DNA TGTGCCAGCAGCTTAACGGTGGACAGGGGGTGGTACAATGAGCAGTTCTTC.